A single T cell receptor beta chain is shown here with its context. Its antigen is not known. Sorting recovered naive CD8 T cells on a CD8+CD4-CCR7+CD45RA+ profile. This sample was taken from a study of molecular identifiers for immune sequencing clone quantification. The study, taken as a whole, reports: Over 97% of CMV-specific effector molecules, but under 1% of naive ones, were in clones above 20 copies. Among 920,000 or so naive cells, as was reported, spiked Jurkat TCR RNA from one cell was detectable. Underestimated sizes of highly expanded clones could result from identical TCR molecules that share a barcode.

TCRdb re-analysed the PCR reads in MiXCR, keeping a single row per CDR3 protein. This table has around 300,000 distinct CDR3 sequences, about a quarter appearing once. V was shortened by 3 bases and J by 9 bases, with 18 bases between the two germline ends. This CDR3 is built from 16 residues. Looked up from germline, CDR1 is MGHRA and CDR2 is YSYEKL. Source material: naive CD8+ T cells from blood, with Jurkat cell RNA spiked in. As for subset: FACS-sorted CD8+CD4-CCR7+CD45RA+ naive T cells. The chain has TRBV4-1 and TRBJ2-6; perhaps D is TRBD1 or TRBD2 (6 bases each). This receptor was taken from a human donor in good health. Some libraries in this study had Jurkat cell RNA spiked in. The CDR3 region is CASSQEQGLPNNVLTF. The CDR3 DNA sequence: TGCGCCAGCAGCCAGGAACAGGGACTCCCTAACAACGTCCTGACTTTC.